These 18 T cell receptor beta chains share one sample of origin, sequenced in a study of type 1 regulatory T cells. These TCRs are of unknown antigen specificity. TCRdb re-derived calls from the reads in MiXCR, one entry per CDR3 protein. The table lists just under 65,000 distinct CDR3 sequences, about 48% of them singletons. The sample consisted of cultured non-Tr1 T cells, either the whole culture or a sorted T cell fraction (not recorded which). The source is a human donor in good health.

This clonotype was observed a handful of times. The chain has TRBV10-1 and TRBJ2-2; TRBD2 is a possible D gene (5 bases). Germline V lookup: CDR1 WNHNN, CDR2 SYGVQD (reference sequence). This CDR3 is built from 13 residues. V was pared by 1 base and J by 5 bases, with 5 bases between. The CDR3 bases are TGCGCCAGCAGTGAGTGGACTACCGGGGAGCTGTTTTTT. Its translation is CASSEWTTGELFF.

This clonotype appeared a few times. The chain employs TRBV20-1 and TRBJ2-5, with TRBD2 identical over 8 bases. Germline V CDR1 and CDR2: DFQATT, SNEGSKA (reference sequence). V shed 3 bases and J 10 bases; nucleotides not matched to a gene: 10. This CDR3 has 13 residues. The CDR3 sequence is CSARWRTAGDQYF. The DNA for the CDR3 is TGCAGTGCTAGGTGGCGGACAGCGGGGGACCAGTACTTC.

The gene calls are TRBV5-1 and TRBJ1-2; D is ambiguous. Between the trimmed V and J ends, which lost 0 bases and 1 base, there was a span of 10 bases. This CDR3 region has 15 residues. The germline gives CDR1 SGHRS, CDR2 YFSETQ. The chain's CDR3 is CASSLEEDFNYGYTF. Written as DNA, the CDR3 is TGCGCCAGCAGCTTGGAAGAGGACTTTAACTATGGCTACACCTTC.

V usage is TRBV20-1 and J usage is TRBJ2-7; no clear D gene. CDR1 DFQATT and CDR2 SNEGSKA come from the germline V gene (reference sequence). V was shortened by 5 bases and J by 0 bases, with 8 bases between the two germline ends. This CDR3 region has 12 residues. The CDR3 DNA reads TGCAGTGCTCAAGACAACTCCTACGAGCAGTACTTC. It translates to CSAQDNSYEQYF.

The chain carries TRBV20-1 and TRBJ2-5; 7 nucleotides agree with TRBD1. V was pared by 5 bases and J by 2 bases, with 5 bases of the junction left unmatched. The CDR3 runs to 13 residues. CDR1 DFQATT and CDR2 SNEGSKA come from the germline V gene (reference sequence). CDR3 residues: CSAEHRGQETQYF. Here the CDR3 DNA reads TGCAGTGCTGAACACAGGGGTCAAGAGACCCAGTACTTC.

Regarding this clonotype: One end of the junction varies from germline; a read error may be responsible. The chain carries TRBV5-4 and TRBJ2-3; 15 bases match TRBD2. Germline V gene sequence: CDR1 SGHNT, CDR2 YYREEE (reference sequence). CDR3 size: 18 residues. The CDR3: CASSFGTSGGPGWDMQYF. The CDR3 region has the DNA TGTGCCAGCAGCTTTGGGACTAGCGGGGGGCCGGGGTGGGATATGCAGTATTTT.

This clonotype has only a few counts. This chain uses TRBV19 with TRBJ1-2; D call uncertain. Germline CDR1 reads LNHDA; CDR2 reads SQIVND (reference sequence). The CDR3 runs 13 residues. Trimming removed 5 bases from V and 8 bases from J, with 15 bases in between. This CDR3 is CASSFGVPAGYTF. In nucleotides, the CDR3 is TGTGCCAGTAGTTTTGGGGTTCCGGCCGGCTACACCTTC.

This clonotype was picked up a small number of times. This sequence joins TRBV12-3 or TRBV12-4 and TRBJ2-5; D may correspond to TRBD1 or TRBD2 (5 bases each). V lost 6 bases, J lost 5 bases, and 16 bases lay in between. CDR3 length: 14 residues. The CDR3 DNA reads as TGTGCCAGCAGCCAAGGGACGGCCGTCGAGACCCAGTACTTC. Its translation: CASSQGTAVETQYF.

The CDR3 sequence: CASSGTGQTLYGYTF. In nucleotides, the CDR3 is TGCGCCAGCAGCGGCACAGGTCAGACCCTCTATGGCTACACCTTC. The chain employs TRBV5-1 and TRBJ1-2, with D possibly matching TRBD1 (5 bases). V was shortened by 4 bases and J by 4 bases, with 17 bases between the two germline ends. This CDR3 has 15 residues. Germline CDR1 SGHRS, CDR2 YFSETQ.

The CDR3 protein is CSARSGIGLLAEAFF. In DNA, the CDR3 is TGCAGTGCTAGATCCGGGATCGGGCTTTTGGCTGAAGCTTTCTTT. The chain has TRBV20-1 and TRBJ1-1; D call uncertain. The CDR3 consists of 15 residues. Germline values: CDR1 DFQATT, CDR2 SNEGSKA (reference sequence). The germline V and J ends were trimmed by 2 bases and 6 bases, with 19 bases remaining between them.

The chain is built from TRBV4-1 and TRBJ2-7; 7 bases fit TRBD1. The CDR3 has 18 residues. V lost 0 bases, J lost 2 bases, and 13 bases stayed unmatched. CDR1 is MGHRA and CDR2 is YSYEKL in the germline V gene. The CDR3 loop reads CASSQDEAPGGTAYEQYF. The CDR3 bases are TGCGCCAGCAGCCAAGATGAGGCGCCAGGGGGTACGGCCTACGAGCAGTACTTC.

The chain joins TRBV6-1 to TRBJ2-2; 7 nucleotides match TRBD1. CDR3 length: 15 amino acids. J lost 4 bases, V lost 11 bases, and 13 bases had no gene match. Germline CDR1 reads MNHNS; CDR2 reads SASEGT. The CDR3 DNA follows: TGTGCCGCAGACCGGGACAGAAGTATCACCGGGGAGCTGTTTTTT. It encodes CAADRDRSITGELFF.

This rearrangement joins TRBV30 to TRBJ2-5, with 7 positions matching TRBD1. CDR3 length: 12 amino acids. V was pared by 1 base and J by 7 bases, with 3 bases of the junction left unmatched. Germline lookup yields CDR1 GTSNPN and CDR2 SVGIG (reference sequence). In nucleotides, the CDR3 is TGTGCCTGGAGTGGGGACAGTGGGACCCAGTACTTC. The encoded protein is CAWSGDSGTQYF. Full variable domain (remainder filled in from reference TRBV30 and TRBJ2-5): SQTIHQWPATLVQPVGSPLSLECTVEGTSNPNLYWYRQAAGRGLQLLFYSVGIGQISSEVPQNLSASRPQDRQFILSSKKLLLSDSGFYLCAWSGDSGTQYFGPGTRLLVL.

The rearrangement links TRBV6-1 to TRBJ2-7; no clear D gene. Germline values: CDR1 MNHNS, CDR2 SASEGT. The CDR3 extends over 14 amino acids. The ends were cut back, 1 base at V and 2 bases at J, with 9 bases in the middle. For the CDR3, the DNA is TGTGCCAGCAGTGAAGGCGGCAGACCCTACGAGCAGTACTTC. Amino acids: CASSEGGRPYEQYF.

This clonotype is judged medium-sized (0.01 to 0.1%). This chain connects TRBV7-9 to TRBJ2-1; no clear D gene. The CDR3 has 12 amino acids. Germline V gene data show CDR1 as SEHNR and CDR2 as FQNEAQ (reference sequence). Trimming stripped 3 bases from V and 9 bases from J, with 9 bases between. CDR3 sequence reads: CASSFPGSEQFF. CDR3 DNA sequence: TGTGCCAGCAGCTTCCCTGGCAGTGAGCAGTTCTTC. Filled out from reference TRBV7-9 and TRBJ2-1, the complete variable domain reads DTGVSQNPRHKITKRGQNVTFRCDPISEHNRLYWYRQTLGQGPEFLTYFQNEAQLEKSRLLSDRFSAERPKGSFSTLEIQRTEQGDSAMYLCASSFPGSEQFFGPGTRLTVL.

This sequence joins TRBV29-1 and TRBJ1-4; D is unresolved. Looked up from germline, CDR1 is SQVTM and CDR2 is ANQGSEA. CDR3 length: 11 residues. The V end was cut by 4 bases, the J end by 5 bases, with 5 bases between. The CDR3 DNA is TGCAGCGTTGGAGGGAATGAAAAACTGTTTTTT. It translates to CSVGGNEKLFF.

This clonotype showed up just a few times. The rearrangement joins TRBV20-1 to TRBJ2-3; 12 bases agree with TRBD2. Unmatched junction bases numbered 13, after V lost 6 bases and J lost 6 bases. The CDR3 covers 16 residues. CDR1 DFQATT and CDR2 SNEGSKA come from the germline V gene (reference sequence). This chain's CDR3 is CSALVLAGGLLDTQYF. DNA for the CDR3: TGCAGTGCCCTTGTCCTAGCGGGGGGGCTTTTGGATACGCAGTATTTT.

This clonotype was seen a few times. V is TRBV4-1 and J is TRBJ2-3, with 8 bases lining up with TRBD1. With 0 bases clipped from V and 12 bases from J, the junction kept 14 bases outside the gene matches. Germline V lookup: CDR1 MGHRA, CDR2 YSYEKL. This CDR3 has 16 residues. Written as DNA, the CDR3 is TGCGCCAGCAGCCAAGATACCTCAGGGGGCGGAAAGATACAGTATTTT. Translating it yields CASSQDTSGGGKIQYF.